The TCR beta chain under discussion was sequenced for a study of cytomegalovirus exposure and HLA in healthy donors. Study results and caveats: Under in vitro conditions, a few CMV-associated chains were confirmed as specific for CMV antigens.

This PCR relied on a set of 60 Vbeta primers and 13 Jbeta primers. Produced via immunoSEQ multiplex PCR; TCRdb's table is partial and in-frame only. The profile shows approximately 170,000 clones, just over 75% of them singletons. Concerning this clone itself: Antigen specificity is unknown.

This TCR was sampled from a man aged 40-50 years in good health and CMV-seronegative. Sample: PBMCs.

CDR3 sequence reads: CASSETGVAGGATDTQYF. DNA of the CDR3: TGTGCCAGCAGTGAAACCGGAGTAGCGGGAGGTGCCACAGATACGCAGTATTTT. V and J are TRBV6-1 and TRBJ2-3, with TRBD2 matching over 10 bases. Trimming at V came to 2 bases and at J to 2 bases, leaving 10 bases not matched to a gene. Germline lookup yields CDR1 MNHNS and CDR2 SASEGT. CDR3 length: 18 residues.